This paragraph covers one T cell receptor beta chain sequence. The protocol was immunoSEQ multiplex PCR, while the TCRdb copy is restricted to in-frame clones and leaves out a portion. In the table there are more than 300,000 clones, around 92% of which are singletons. CDR3 size: 12 residues. The germline gives CDR1 SGHRS, CDR2 YFSETQ. V shed 4 bases and J shed 0 bases, with 4 bases lying between them. This entry comes from a study of blood T cell repertoires in COVID-19. Sequences were obtained from peripheral blood. The TCR sequence derives from a man between 18 and 35 years old who had recovered from COVID-19. The V and J genes are TRBV5-1 and TRBJ2-5, with unresolved D. The CDR3 DNA reads as TGCGCCAGCAGCCCCAACCAAGAGACCCAGTACTTC. Translating gives CASSPNQETQYF.